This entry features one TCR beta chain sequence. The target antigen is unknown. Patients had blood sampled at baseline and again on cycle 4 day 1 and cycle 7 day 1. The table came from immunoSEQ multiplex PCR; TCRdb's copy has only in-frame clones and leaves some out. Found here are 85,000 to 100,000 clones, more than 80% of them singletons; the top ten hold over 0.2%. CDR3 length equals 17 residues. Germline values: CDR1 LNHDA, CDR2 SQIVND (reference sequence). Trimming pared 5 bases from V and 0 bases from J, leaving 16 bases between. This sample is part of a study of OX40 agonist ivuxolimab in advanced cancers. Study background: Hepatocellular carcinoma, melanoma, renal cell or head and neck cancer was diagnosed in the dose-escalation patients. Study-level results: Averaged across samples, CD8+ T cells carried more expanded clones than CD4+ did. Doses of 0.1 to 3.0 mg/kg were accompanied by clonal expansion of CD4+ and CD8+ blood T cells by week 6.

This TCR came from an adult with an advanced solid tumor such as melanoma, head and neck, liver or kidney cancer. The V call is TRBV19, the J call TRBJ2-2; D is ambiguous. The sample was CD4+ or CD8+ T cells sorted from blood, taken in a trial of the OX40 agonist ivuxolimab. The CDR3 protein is CASSGFHGRTNTGELFF. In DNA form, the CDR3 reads TGTGCCAGTAGTGGCTTCCACGGTCGTACGAACACCGGGGAGCTGTTTTTT.